This T cell receptor beta chain was observed in a study of human T cells and chemical hapten exposure. Study findings and constraints: The study found that PT1 expanded TCR counts correlated positively with patch test score.

The CDR3 is 14 residues long. Germline V gene sequence: CDR1 DFQATT, CDR2 SNEGSKA (reference sequence). V was trimmed by 3 bases and J by 0 bases, leaving 8 bases between them. As to this clonotype: Its antigen is as yet unknown.

Time point noted: pre-sensitization, week 0. Treatment meaning: therapeutic diphenylcyclopropenone sensitization with weekly scalp DPC. Donors, patients with alopecia ranging from 18 to 70 years old and judged suitable for DPC, provided samples. Each CDR3 protein is one row after TCRdb ran MiXCR on the RACE reads. The sample has a few hundred thousand distinct CDR3 sequences, around 5.5% seen once. The rearrangement joins TRBV20-1 to TRBJ1-4; no clear D gene. The specimen comprised whole blood, sampled in connection with sensitization to the hapten diphenylcyclopropenone (DPC). The sequence derives from a woman younger than 35 with alopecia areata. Some clones in this sample may be carry-over from other donors' samples. The CDR3 DNA sequence: TGCAGTGCTAGCCTTGTTGCAACTAATGAAAAACTGTTTTTT. Encoded protein: CSASLVATNEKLFF.